The 30 T cell receptor beta chains below were found in one sample sequenced in a study of T cell changes during pregnancy in multiple sclerosis. Some clones are missing from TCRdb's copy, which holds only in-frame ones; the method was immunoSEQ multiplex PCR. The sample consists of 20,000 to 25,000 clones, about 91% of them appearing once. The starting material was CD4+ T cells from peripheral blood mononuclear cells, obtained in the third trimester of pregnancy. The source is a female donor with multiple sclerosis, enrolled in a pregnancy study.

This sequence joins TRBV29-1 and TRBJ1-2; D is unclear. Germline V gene lookup returns CDR1 SQVTM and CDR2 ANQGSEA. V dropped 4 bases and J dropped 4 bases, with 13 bases sitting between them. The CDR3 covers 13 residues. The CDR3 nucleotides read TGCAGCGTTGTTTTTGAGGCTTTCTATGGCTACACCTTC. It translates to CSVVFEAFYGYTF.

The chain is built from TRBV10-3 and TRBJ1-1; TRBD1 is a possible D gene (5 bases). Germline CDR1 is ENHRY and CDR2 is SYGVKD. Trimming removed 0 bases at V and 0 bases at J, with 8 bases between. The CDR3 has 15 residues. In DNA form, the CDR3 reads TGTGCCATCAGTGAGTCCGAGACAGTGAACACTGAAGCTTTCTTT. This encodes CAISESETVNTEAFF.

V usage is TRBV5-1 and J usage is TRBJ2-1, with TRBD2 identical over 9 bases. J lost 8 bases, V lost 7 bases, and 13 bases had no gene match. The germline gives CDR1 SGHRS, CDR2 YFSETQ. There are 15 residues in the CDR3. Here the CDR3 reads CASAPPAGGPDEQFF. CDR3 bases: TGCGCCAGCGCCCCACCAGCGGGGGGCCCGGATGAGCAGTTCTTC.

The chain combines TRBV5-4 with TRBJ1-3, with D possibly matching TRBD1 (6 bases). Germline values: CDR1 SGHNT, CDR2 YYREEE (reference sequence). This CDR3 is 14 amino acids long. Trimming cost V 1 base and J 2 bases, with 7 bases left between them. In DNA, the CDR3 is TGTGCCAGCAGCTTGAGGGGGACTGGAAACACCATATATTTT. It is translated as CASSLRGTGNTIYF. The whole variable domain, remainder taken from reference TRBV5-4 and TRBJ1-3, is ETGVTQSPTHLIKTRGQQVTLRCSSQSGHNTVSWYQQALGQGPQFIFQYYREEENGRGNFPPRFSGLQFPNYSSELNVNALELDDSALYLCASSLRGTGNTIYFGEGSWLTVV.

This rearrangement joins TRBV6-1 to TRBJ1-4; perhaps TRBD1 as D (5 bases). The CDR3 is 13 residues long. Germline V lookup: CDR1 MNHNS, CDR2 SASEGT. The ends were cut back, 4 bases at V and 8 bases at J, with 11 bases in the middle. The CDR3 sequence is CASSGAGQEKLFF. CDR3 DNA: TGTGCCAGCAGTGGTGCGGGGCAAGAAAAACTGTTTTTT.

V usage is TRBV18 and J usage is TRBJ2-3; unclear D gene. This CDR3 is built from 16 residues. V lost 1 base to trimming and J lost 0 bases, with 11 bases between them. Germline CDR1 is KGHSH and CDR2 is LQKENI. CDR3 bases: TGTGCCAGCTCACCACACGCGAGCGCTAGCACAGATACGCAGTATTTT. This translates into CASSPHASASTDTQYF.

Note on this clone: Its ends do not fully match the called genes, so a read error is possible. V usage is TRBV5-1 and J usage is TRBJ1-1; D perhaps matches TRBD1 (5 bases). The CDR3 has 11 amino acids. Germline V gives CDR1 SGHRS, CDR2 YFSETQ. As DNA, the CDR3 is TGCGCCAGCAGCCAGGACACAGAAGCTTTCTTT. Translation gives CASSQDTEAFF. Complete variable domain (other parts from reference TRBV5-1 and TRBJ1-1): KAGVTQTPRYLIKTRGQQVTLSCSPISGHRSVSWYQQTPGQGLQFLFEYFSETQRNKGNFPGRFSGRQFSNSRSEMNVSTLELGDSALYLCASSQDTEAFFGQGTRLTVV.

This sequence joins TRBV7-9 and TRBJ2-2; 11 bases line up with TRBD1. The CDR3 has 15 residues. V was clipped by 4 bases and J by 4 bases; unmatched bases: 2. Germline values: CDR1 SEHNR, CDR2 FQNEAQ (reference sequence). As DNA, the CDR3 is TGTGCCAGCAGCTCGGACAGGGGGCCCACCGGGGAGCTGTTTTTT. Its protein product is CASSSDRGPTGELFF.

The rearrangement links TRBV6-1 to TRBJ1-4; D gene unclear. The germline gives CDR1 MNHNS, CDR2 SASEGT. The CDR3 has 15 residues. Trimming took 5 bases from V and 5 from J, leaving 15 bases between them. CDR3 amino acids: CASSWWASRNEKLFF. As DNA, the CDR3 is TGTGCCAGCAGTTGGTGGGCCAGCCGAAATGAAAAACTGTTTTTT.

The chain links TRBV5-1 to TRBJ2-3; no clear D gene. Germline values: CDR1 SGHRS, CDR2 YFSETQ. The CDR3 is 15 residues long. Trimming left V 2 bases short and J 1 base short, with 11 bases between. Here the CDR3 reads CASSLENPRTDTQYF. CDR3 sequence (DNA): TGCGCCAGCAGCTTAGAGAACCCTCGCACAGATACGCAGTATTTT.

This rearrangement joins TRBV2 to TRBJ1-1, with D maybe TRBD1 (6 bases). Trimming shortened V by 3 bases and J by 6 bases, and 17 bases separated the two germline ends. Germline CDR1 is SNHLY and CDR2 is FYNNEI. The CDR3 is 15 amino acids. The DNA of the CDR3 is TGTGCCAGCAGTGAGTTACAGGGCCGGGTAGCTGAAGCTTTCTTT. It translates to CASSELQGRVAEAFF.

The gene calls are TRBV9 and TRBJ1-2; TRBD1 agrees at 9 bases. The CDR3 loop spans 19 amino acids. V dropped 3 bases and J dropped 6; count of bases not matched to a gene: 21. The V gene's germline CDR1 is SGDLS and CDR2 YYNGEE. The CDR3 is CASSARIGTGWRKAHGYTF. As DNA, the CDR3 is TGTGCCAGCAGCGCTCGAATCGGGACAGGGTGGAGAAAGGCCCATGGCTACACCTTC.

The rearrangement uses TRBV7-2 and TRBJ1-1; no definite D call. V shed 3 bases and J shed 9 bases, with 14 bases lying between them. The CDR3 extends over 13 amino acids. From germline, CDR1 is SGHTA and CDR2 FQGNSA. In DNA, the CDR3 is TGTGCCAGCAGCTTTAAAACTCTGAACCAAGCTTTCTTT. It is translated as CASSFKTLNQAFF.

This rearrangement joins TRBV7-2 to TRBJ2-7; TRBD2 matches at 7 bases. The CDR3 loop spans 15 amino acids. Germline V gene lookup returns CDR1 SGHTA and CDR2 FQGNSA. J gave up 4 bases and V 0 bases, and 6 bases lay outside the gene matches. The CDR3 protein is CASSLAGGSIYEQYF. CDR3 bases: TGTGCCAGCAGCTTAGCCGGCGGGAGTATTTACGAGCAGTACTTC.

The count of this clone is one. The CDR3 bases are TGTGCCAGCAGTTTGGCGTCCCCTCCAGGTACGCAGTATTTT. Its translation: CASSLASPPGTQYF. The V call is TRBV28, the J call TRBJ2-3; D remains ambiguous. The V gene's germline CDR1 is MDHEN and CDR2 SYDVKM. This CDR3 has 14 amino acids. With 3 bases removed from V and 8 bases from J, the gap between germline ends came to 15 bases.

In DNA, the CDR3 is TGTGCCAGTAGTGGGGGTAGCGGGGGGCCGGCGGGAGATACGCAGTATTTT. Translation: CASSGGSGGPAGDTQYF. V is TRBV19 and J is TRBJ2-3; 10 nucleotides match TRBD2. Germline-derived CDR1 and CDR2 are LNHDA and SQIVND (reference sequence). Germline trimming cut 5 bases from V and 5 bases from J; bases unmatched to any gene: 13. The CDR3 loop spans 17 amino acids.

The chain recombines TRBV5-1 with TRBJ2-3; 7 positions match TRBD2. Germline trimming cut 6 bases from V and 6 bases from J; bases unmatched to any gene: 4. The CDR3 runs to 12 residues. Germline assignment: CDR1 SGHRS and CDR2 YFSETQ. CDR3 region: CASNGGRDTQYF. The CDR3, as DNA: TGCGCCAGCAACGGGGGGAGGGATACGCAGTATTTT.

V gene TRBV7-9 combines with J gene TRBJ1-1; D ambiguous. CDR1 SEHNR and CDR2 FQNEAQ come from the germline V gene (reference sequence). The CDR3 contains 13 residues. Trimming took 5 bases from V and 3 from J, leaving 10 bases between them. CDR3 residues: CASSLEGDTEAFF. CDR3 DNA: TGTGCCAGCAGCCTTGAGGGAGACACTGAAGCTTTCTTT.

This chain links TRBV29-1 with TRBJ2-1; a weak D match, TRBD2 (5 bases). Trimming shortened V by 7 bases and J by 0 bases, and 13 bases separated the two germline ends. The CDR3 runs 14 residues. Germline V CDR1 and CDR2: SQVTM, ANQGSEA. CDR3 amino acids: CSAGSGYSYNEQFF. CDR3 DNA sequence: TGCAGCGCCGGAAGCGGTTACTCCTACAATGAGCAGTTCTTC.

This chain joins TRBV2 and TRBJ1-1; tentatively, D is TRBD1 (5 bases). Germline values: CDR1 SNHLY, CDR2 FYNNEI. The germline V and J ends were trimmed by 6 bases and 7 bases, with 18 bases remaining between them. This CDR3 contains 14 residues. The CDR3 sequence: CASSRMKGLSEAFF. CDR3 bases: TGTGCCAGCAGCCGCATGAAGGGGTTGAGTGAAGCTTTCTTT.

The genes are TRBV5-4 and TRBJ2-7; TRBD1 is a possible D gene (6 bases). Germline loops: CDR1 SGHNT, CDR2 YYREEE (reference sequence). Trimming took 0 bases from V and 1 from J, leaving 8 bases between them. This CDR3 has 14 residues. DNA of the CDR3: TGTGCCAGCAGCTTGGAGGACAGTTCCTACGAGCAGTACTTC. It specifies CASSLEDSSYEQYF. Full variable domain (missing parts from reference TRBV5-4 and TRBJ2-7): ETGVTQSPTHLIKTRGQQVTLRCSSQSGHNTVSWYQQALGQGPQFIFQYYREEENGRGNFPPRFSGLQFPNYSSELNVNALELDDSALYLCASSLEDSSYEQYFGPGTRLTVT.

The chain carries TRBV5-6 and TRBJ1-1, with D tentatively TRBD1 (6 bases). The CDR3 has 13 residues. Trimming took off 2 bases at V and 7 bases at J, with 12 bases between the two ends. Germline loops: CDR1 SGHDT, CDR2 YYEEEE. The CDR3 DNA reads as TGTGCCAGCAGCTTCGGGACCAGGGGTGAAGCTTTCTTT. As protein: CASSFGTRGEAFF.

The DNA for the CDR3 is TGTGCCAGCAGGGAGGAGCGGGGGGGCGTGATGGATACGCAGTATTTT. As protein: CASREERGGVMDTQYF. J is TRBJ2-3 and V is TRBV2; TRBD2 agrees at 10 bases. V lost 6 bases and J lost 6; bases outside the gene matches: 12. CDR1 is SNHLY and CDR2 is FYNNEI in the germline V gene. This CDR3 is 16 amino acids long.

The chain uses TRBV4-1 and TRBJ2-2; perhaps TRBD1 as D (5 bases). This CDR3 is 15 amino acids long. Germline lookup yields CDR1 MGHRA and CDR2 YSYEKL. Between the trimmed V and J ends, which lost 3 bases and 1 base, there was a span of 9 bases. The CDR3 nucleotides read TGCGCCAGCAGCCAGAGGCAGGGGAACACCGGGGAGCTGTTTTTT. It translates to CASSQRQGNTGELFF.

The CDR3 spells CASTHRDRENEKLFF. The CDR3 DNA sequence: TGTGCCAGCACACACCGGGACAGGGAAAATGAAAAACTGTTTTTT. The chain has TRBV2 and TRBJ1-4, with 9 positions matching TRBD1. CDR1 is SNHLY and CDR2 is FYNNEI in the germline V gene. Trimming cost V 7 bases and J 5 bases; bases outside gene matches: 8. The CDR3 has 15 residues.

The V gene is TRBV19, the J gene TRBJ1-3; tentatively, D is TRBD1 (5 bases). Trimming took off 2 bases at V and 2 bases at J, with 10 bases between the two ends. This CDR3 comprises 15 residues. Germline CDR1 LNHDA, CDR2 SQIVND (reference sequence). This CDR3 reads CASSIHDSAGNTIYF. CDR3 DNA sequence: TGTGCCAGTAGTATACACGACAGCGCTGGAAACACCATATATTTT.

This chain uses TRBV19 with TRBJ2-2; D might be TRBD2 (6 bases). This CDR3 has 14 residues. Germline CDR1 reads LNHDA; CDR2 reads SQIVND (reference sequence). V lost 8 bases and J 6 bases, leaving 16 bases between the germline ends. The CDR3 loop reads CASGAGRRSGELFF. The DNA for the CDR3 is TGTGCCAGTGGGGCAGGGAGGAGATCCGGGGAGCTGTTTTTT.

This chain links TRBV5-1 with TRBJ2-1; 7 positions agree with TRBD2. The V gene's germline CDR1 is SGHRS and CDR2 YFSETQ. V lost 2 bases and J lost 5; bases outside the gene matches: 7. The CDR3 loop spans 15 amino acids. This CDR3 is CASSFIPGGNNEQFF. The CDR3 DNA follows: TGCGCCAGCAGCTTTATCCCGGGGGGAAACAATGAGCAGTTCTTC.

This sequence joins TRBV7-9 and TRBJ1-3; D is uncertain. V lost 1 base and J 2 bases, leaving 6 bases between the germline ends. The CDR3 spans 14 residues. Germline V gene data show CDR1 as SEHNR and CDR2 as FQNEAQ (reference sequence). The CDR3 here is CASSLGLPGNTIYF. For the CDR3, the DNA is TGTGCCAGCAGCTTAGGACTCCCTGGAAACACCATATATTTT.

The J gene is TRBJ2-7, the V gene TRBV7-2, with D unresolved. Germline values: CDR1 SGHTA, CDR2 FQGNSA. V was shortened by 4 bases and J by 5 bases, with 9 bases between the two germline ends. CDR3 length: 12 residues. The CDR3 nucleotides are TGTGCCAGCAGCTCGACTTACCACGAGCAGTACTTC. Translating it yields CASSSTYHEQYF.